The 15 T cell receptor beta chains reported below all come from one sample, sequenced in a study of PD-1 blockade in classical Hodgkin lymphoma. Each patient's relapse followed autologous stem cell transplantation, and brentuximab vedotin exposure varied. The method was immunoSEQ multiplex PCR; TCRdb's version includes in-frame clones alone and lacks a portion of them. The sample consists of approximately 51,000 clones, around 67% of them appearing once. The specimen comprised peripheral blood mononuclear cells (PBMCs), sampled before the second cycle of nivolumab. The source is a human donor with classical Hodgkin lymphoma.

This sequence joins TRBV5-1 and TRBJ1-6; D ambiguous. The CDR3 consists of 15 residues. The germline CDR1 and CDR2 sequences are SGHRS and YFSETQ. V lost 4 bases to trimming and J lost 9 bases, with 17 bases between them. CDR3 loop: CASSTTLASGSPLHF. Here the CDR3 DNA reads TGCGCCAGCAGCACCACTCTGGCCAGCGGTTCACCCCTCCACTTT.

This chain uses TRBV6-6 with TRBJ1-3; 8 positions match TRBD1. The J segment lost 2 bases and the V segment lost 7 bases, leaving 7 bases of the junction unmatched. This CDR3 has 15 amino acids. Germline loops: CDR1 MNHNY, CDR2 SVGAGI (reference sequence). The CDR3 DNA sequence: TGTGCCAGCAATACGGACAGGGCGGCTGGAAACACCATATATTTT. It translates to CASNTDRAAGNTIYF.

The chain uses TRBV7-2 and TRBJ1-2, with 8 positions matching TRBD1. Germline V gene data show CDR1 as SGHTA and CDR2 as FQGNSA. The V gene end was trimmed by 5 bases and the J gene end by 4 bases; junction bases not matched to a gene: 9. This CDR3 has 15 amino acids. CDR3 loop: CTSSQTGQGGYGYTF. For the CDR3, the DNA is TGTACCAGCAGCCAGACCGGACAGGGCGGCTATGGCTACACCTTC.

This clone showed up many times. The rearrangement uses TRBV27 and TRBJ2-1; weak D call: TRBD2 (5 bases). CDR3 length equals 13 residues. CDR1 is MNHEY, CDR2 SMNVEV, per germline (reference sequence). The V and J ends lost 5 bases and 9 bases respectively, with 14 bases between them. The DNA for the CDR3 is TGTGCCAGCAGTGTACGGAGGCCGGGTGAGCAGTTCTTC. It is translated as CASSVRRPGEQFF.

This chain joins TRBV19 and TRBJ2-6; D gene uncertain. This CDR3 has 16 residues. V lost 5 bases and J lost 0, with 11 bases in between. Germline assignment: CDR1 LNHDA and CDR2 SQIVND (reference sequence). Here the CDR3 DNA reads TGTGCCAGTAGTTGGCCAGGCATCTCTGGGGCCAACGTCCTGACTTTC. The encoded protein is CASSWPGISGANVLTF.

The chain joins TRBV9 to TRBJ2-3, with D hard to call. V was clipped by 4 bases and J by 2 bases, with 11 bases between them. The CDR3 loop spans 14 amino acids. CDR1 and CDR2 from the germline V gene are SGDLS and YYNGEE. The CDR3 loop reads CASSTRLITDTQYF. As DNA, the CDR3 is TGTGCCAGCAGCACTCGACTTATCACAGATACGCAGTATTTT.

The chain is built from TRBV7-2 and TRBJ1-4; no reliable D call. This CDR3 contains 12 residues. Germline values: CDR1 SGHTA, CDR2 FQGNSA. The V end was cut by 4 bases, the J end by 10 bases, with 10 bases between. The CDR3 DNA reads as TGTGCCAGCAGCTCTAGAGATCGAAAACTGTTTTTT. Protein product: CASSSRDRKLFF.

V and J are TRBV19 and TRBJ2-7; D is unclear. The CDR3 spans 15 residues. Trimming shortened V by 1 base and J by 1 base, and 11 bases separated the two germline ends. Germline V gene data show CDR1 as LNHDA and CDR2 as SQIVND (reference sequence). CDR3 DNA sequence: TGTGCCAGTAGTATAGCGACTGCGGCGTCCTACGAGCAGTACTTC. The encoded protein is CASSIATAASYEQYF. Supplemented by reference TRBV19 and TRBJ2-7, the full variable domain reads DGGITQSPKYLFRKEGQNVTLSCEQNLNHDAMYWYRQDPGQGLRLIYYSQIVNDFQKGDIAEGYSVSREKKESFPLTVTSAQKNPTAFYLCASSIATAASYEQYFGPGTRLTVT.

In this sample, this clone turned up once. The V gene is TRBV9, the J gene TRBJ2-7, with a tentative D call TRBD2 (6 bases). Germline V gene lookup returns CDR1 SGDLS and CDR2 YYNGEE. The CDR3 length is 14 residues. Trimming shortened V by 0 bases and J by 3 bases, and 10 bases separated the two germline ends. The CDR3 region is CASSVDLGGYEQYF. The CDR3 bases are TGTGCCAGCAGCGTAGACCTGGGGGGCTACGAGCAGTACTTC. Full variable domain (outside the CDR3, taken from reference TRBV9 and TRBJ2-7): DSGVTQTPKHLITATGQRVTLRCSPRSGDLSVYWYQQSLDQGLQFLIQYYNGEERAKGNILERFSAQQFPDLHSELNLSSLELGDSALYFCASSVDLGGYEQYFGPGTRLTVT.

The rearrangement uses TRBV19 and TRBJ1-5; tentatively, D is TRBD1 (6 bases). V was pared by 7 bases and J by 8 bases, with 18 bases between. CDR1 is LNHDA and CDR2 is SQIVND in the germline V gene (reference sequence). The CDR3 loop spans 14 amino acids. The CDR3 DNA is TGTGCCAGTATCGGTTCGGACAGTAGGGAGCCCCAGCATTTT. Encoded protein: CASIGSDSREPQHF.

The gene calls are TRBV27 and TRBJ2-1, with a tentative D call TRBD1 (6 bases). V was shortened by 5 bases and J by 2 bases, with 10 bases between the two germline ends. Germline V CDR1 and CDR2: MNHEY, SMNVEV (reference sequence). This CDR3 spans 14 amino acids. CDR3 in amino acids: CASSDRPTYNEQFF. The CDR3 nucleotides are TGTGCCAGCAGTGACAGGCCGACCTACAATGAGCAGTTCTTC.

CDR3 protein: CASSLVYFFEESGEQYF. The DNA for the CDR3 is TGTGCCAGCAGCTTAGTCTATTTTTTTGAGGAGTCGGGCGAGCAGTACTTC. J is TRBJ2-7 and V is TRBV11-2; no definite D call. The CDR3 covers 17 residues. Germline CDR1 reads SGHAT; CDR2 reads FQNNGV. Between the trimmed V and J ends, which lost 1 base and 6 bases, there was a span of 22 bases.

This clone was observed a few times. This chain connects TRBV7-9 to TRBJ2-5; TRBD2 agrees at 9 bases. Germline V gene data show CDR1 as SEHNR and CDR2 as FQNEAQ (reference sequence). The V gene end was trimmed by 2 bases and the J gene end by 1 base; junction bases not matched to a gene: 2. The CDR3 is 15 residues long. CDR3 residues: CASSLLAGIQETQYF. The CDR3 DNA sequence: TGTGCCAGCAGCTTACTAGCGGGGATCCAAGAGACCCAGTACTTC.

This clone was seen a handful of times. The genes are TRBV7-3 and TRBJ2-1, with 8 bases that match TRBD2. Germline lookup yields CDR1 SGHTA and CDR2 FQGTGA. There are 12 residues in the CDR3. V gave up 5 bases and J gave up 10 bases; unmatched junction bases: 4. The DNA for the CDR3 is TGTGCCAGCAGCGGGACTAGAAGCGAGCAGTTCTTC. Translated: CASSGTRSEQFF.

This clone has a handful of counts. The V gene is TRBV2, the J gene TRBJ1-3, with TRBD1 matching 9 bases. Germline CDR1 is SNHLY and CDR2 is FYNNEI. The J segment lost 0 bases and the V segment lost 3 bases, leaving 6 bases of the junction unmatched. This CDR3 is built from 17 residues. Here the CDR3 reads CASSDGTGPNSGNTIYF. CDR3 coding DNA: TGTGCCAGCAGTGACGGGACAGGGCCCAACTCTGGAAACACCATATATTTT.